The entry below describes one T cell receptor (beta chain). What it recognizes is unknown. The junction shows a germline mismatch at one end, possibly a read error. Germline CDR1 SQVTM, CDR2 ANQGSEA. This CDR3 is 15 amino acids long. This specimen comes from a study of CD8 T cells in ankylosing spondylitis. Points from the study as a whole: A TCR beta motif made of several highly homologous variants seemed typical of ankylosing spondylitis blood. Prior work had noted some motif variants in reactive arthritis blood and synovial fluid. Reportedly, matched ankylosing spondylitis synovial fluid was significantly enriched for disease-linked clones.

Researchers built TCR beta libraries using quantitative 5'-RACE with molecular barcodes. TCRdb independently ran MiXCR on the 5' RACE reads; one entry per CDR3 protein. The table lists approximately 540,000 distinct CDR3 sequences, about an eighth of them singletons. The J gene is TRBJ2-1, the V gene TRBV29-1; TRBD1 matches at 10 bases. The receptor's source is a male donor with ankylosing spondylitis. Sequenced input: blood, either unsorted or a sorted T cell fraction (not recorded which). CDR3 region: CSVEDVRFRGQGRVF. CDR3 sequence (DNA): TGCAGCGTTGAAGATGTGAGGTTCAGGGGACAGGGGAGAGTCTTC.